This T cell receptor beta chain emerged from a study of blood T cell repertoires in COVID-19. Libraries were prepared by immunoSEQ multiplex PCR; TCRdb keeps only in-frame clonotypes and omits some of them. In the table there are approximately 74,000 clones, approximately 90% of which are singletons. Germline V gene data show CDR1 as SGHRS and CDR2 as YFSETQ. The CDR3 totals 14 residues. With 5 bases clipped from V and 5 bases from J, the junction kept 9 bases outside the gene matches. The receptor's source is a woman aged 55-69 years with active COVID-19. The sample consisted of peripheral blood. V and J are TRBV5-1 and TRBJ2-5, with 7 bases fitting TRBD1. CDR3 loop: CASSQNRGPETQYF. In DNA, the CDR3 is TGCGCCAGCAGTCAAAACAGGGGTCCGGAGACCCAGTACTTC. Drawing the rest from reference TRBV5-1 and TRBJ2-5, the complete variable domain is KAGVTQTPRYLIKTRGQQVTLSCSPISGHRSVSWYQQTPGQGLQFLFEYFSETQRNKGNFPGRFSGRQFSNSRSEMNVSTLELGDSALYLCASSQNRGPETQYFGPGTRLLVL.